Listed below are T cell receptor beta chains from one sample, sequenced in a study of T cell responses to AZD1222 COVID-19 vaccine. This table comes from immunoSEQ multiplex PCR, and its TCRdb copy is limited to in-frame clones, with some not included. The sample shows fewer than 110,000 clones, around 89% of them seen only once. Sample: peripheral blood, taken on day 0 of AZD1222 vaccination. All receptors derive from an adult in good health. Both conserved end residues are trimmed from each CDR3. The D gene is left open where the match is weak.

v_gene	d_gene	CDR3aa
TRBV18	.	ASSPLRTEGYTDTQY
TRBV6-5	.	ASSNRDIGSDTQY
TRBV10-3	TRBD1	AIRGQGAYNEQF
TRBV19	.	ASSPWPIPNYGYT
TRBV30	TRBD1	AWRNRGLWDEKLF
TRBV5-1	.	ASSLAARASEQF
TRBV29-1	TRBD2	SVGLAGYNEQF
TRBV6-4	.	ASSRESNQPQH
TRBV7-9	.	ASSYLEVKHTQY
TRBV28	.	ASSLQTLTLQH
TRBV28	.	ASSPSKGYGYT
TRBV28	TRBD2	ASIAGGTLNYNEQF
TRBV10-3	.	AISEDGMGTEAF
TRBV15	.	ATSREGNYGYT
TRBV30	.	ASGYSLNTEAF
TRBV6-4	TRBD1	ASSDPGQWDGYT
TRBV11-2	.	ASSFTDSGNTIY
TRBV11-2	.	ASSDSYNSPLH
TRBV27	TRBD1	ASSDRGQLYEQY
TRBV28	TRBD2	ASSLPSSGSYNEQF
TRBV5-1	.	ASRRQGPNQPQH
TRBV28	TRBD1	ASSSGQGAQYEAF
TRBV27	.	ASSLRWGNTIY
TRBV9	.	ASSGGTRNNSPLH